The 19 T cell receptor beta chains below come from one sample, sequenced in a study of cytomegalovirus exposure and HLA in healthy donors. The primer mix had 60 Vbeta and 13 Jbeta primers. Repertoires were generated with immunoSEQ multiplex PCR, while TCRdb's copy carries only in-frame clones and drops some. The table has some 210,000 clones, over 60% seen once. Sequencing was performed on PBMCs. Every receptor here comes from a woman younger than 45 in good health and CMV-seropositive.

The chain carries TRBV5-5 and TRBJ1-3; 7 bases are a match to TRBD1. CDR1 is SGHKS and CDR2 is YYEKEE in the germline V gene (reference sequence). This CDR3 region has 16 residues. V shed 4 bases, J shed 3 bases, and the junction held 10 bases outside the gene matches. CDR3 region: CASSRQGLGLGNTIYF. CDR3 nucleotide sequence: TGTGCCAGCAGCCGACAGGGCCTGGGCCTTGGAAACACCATATATTTT.

The V gene is TRBV10-3, the J gene TRBJ2-7; 9 bases align to TRBD1. CDR3 size: 16 residues. Germline loops: CDR1 ENHRY, CDR2 SYGVKD. V was pared by 7 bases and J by 3 bases, with 13 bases of the junction left unmatched. CDR3 loop: CAIKGQGSTGDYEQYF. The CDR3 nucleotides are TGTGCCATCAAAGGACAGGGGTCTACCGGGGACTACGAGCAGTACTTC.

A few counts support this clone. The chain employs TRBV11-3 and TRBJ2-5, with no clear D. The V gene's germline CDR1 is SGHNT and CDR2 YENEEA. CDR3 length: 17 residues. The V gene lost 1 base and the J gene lost 2 bases, with 17 bases spanning the gap. Here the CDR3 reads CASSLGQLSGFQETQYF. The CDR3 nucleotides read TGTGCCAGCAGCTTAGGGCAGCTCTCAGGCTTTCAAGAGACCCAGTACTTC. The whole variable domain, filled in from reference TRBV11-3 and TRBJ2-5, reads EAGVVQSPRYKIIEKKQPVAFWCNPISGHNTLYWYLQNLGQGPELLIRYENEEAVDDSQLPKDRFSAERLKGVDSTLKIQPAELGDSAVYLCASSLGQLSGFQETQYFGPGTRLLVL.

The rearrangement links TRBV7-2 to TRBJ2-6; D is ambiguous. The CDR3 covers 13 residues. The germline V gene has CDR1 SGHTA and CDR2 FQGNSA. The V gene lost 7 bases and the J gene lost 5 bases, with 9 bases spanning the gap. DNA for the CDR3: TGTGCCAGCATCCTCTACCGGGCCAACGTCCTGACTTTC. Translating gives CASILYRANVLTF.

V usage is TRBV11-2 and J usage is TRBJ2-5, with 7 positions matching TRBD2. Unmatched junction bases numbered 6, after V lost 5 bases and J lost 0 bases. This CDR3 has 15 amino acids. Germline values: CDR1 SGHAT, CDR2 FQNNGV. The chain's CDR3 is CASSVEGLHQETQYF. CDR3 DNA: TGTGCCAGCAGCGTGGAGGGACTACACCAAGAGACCCAGTACTTC.

A word on this clone: Other DNA sequences from this sample encode an identical CDR3 as well. This sequence joins TRBV30 and TRBJ2-7, with D uncertain. Germline CDR1 and CDR2: GTSNPN and SVGIG (reference sequence). CDR3 length: 11 amino acids. V shed 1 base and J shed 3 bases, with 4 bases lying between them. As DNA, the CDR3 is TGTGCCTGGAGTGGCAGCTACGAGCAGTACTTC. Translation: CAWSGSYEQYF.

The rearrangement joins TRBV2 to TRBJ2-3; 14 bases align to TRBD2. With V trimmed by 5 bases and J by 5 bases, 3 bases remained unmatched. Germline lookup yields CDR1 SNHLY and CDR2 FYNNEI. CDR3 length equals 15 residues. The CDR3 nucleotides read TGTGCCAGCAGTCGACTAGCGGGGGGGAGAGATACGCAGTATTTT. The encoded protein is CASSRLAGGRDTQYF. Complete variable domain (other parts from reference TRBV2 and TRBJ2-3): EPEVTQTPSHQVTQMGQEVILRCVPISNHLYFYWYRQILGQKVEFLVSFYNNEISEKSEIFDDQFSVERPDGSNFTLKIRSTKLEDSAMYFCASSRLAGGRDTQYFGPGTRLTVL.

The rearrangement uses TRBV27 and TRBJ2-3; 10 bases match TRBD2. Losses at the gene ends were 1 base for V and 4 bases for J; bases not matched to a gene: 2. Germline V gives CDR1 MNHEY, CDR2 SMNVEV (reference sequence). CDR3 length: 15 amino acids. This CDR3 reads CASSLWTSGADTQYF. The DNA of the CDR3 is TGTGCCAGCAGTTTATGGACTAGCGGAGCAGATACGCAGTATTTT.

The J gene is TRBJ2-1, the V gene TRBV5-6; D is undetermined. The CDR3 covers 16 residues. V lost 0 bases to trimming and J lost 0 bases, with 10 bases between them. Germline CDR1 and CDR2: SGHDT and YYEEEE. The chain's CDR3 is CASSLDSLSSYNEQFF. The CDR3 region has the DNA TGTGCCAGCAGCTTGGATAGTCTAAGCTCCTACAATGAGCAGTTCTTC.

This clone has just a few counts. The gene calls are TRBV28 and TRBJ2-7; D may be TRBD2 (7 bases). Germline V gene sequence: CDR1 MDHEN, CDR2 SYDVKM. V lost 8 bases and J lost 4, with 18 bases in between. The CDR3 contains 14 residues. The CDR3, as DNA: TGTGCCAGCTTCACGGGGGGCGTTCGGTACGAGCAGTACTTC. As protein: CASFTGGVRYEQYF.

The chain has TRBV4-2 and TRBJ2-1; 12 nucleotides line up with TRBD2. The CDR3 sequence is 15 residues long. V dropped 4 bases and J dropped 10; count of bases not matched to a gene: 8. In germline, CDR1 is LGHNA, CDR2 YNFKEQ. The CDR3 here is CASSPQLGLAGEQFF. In DNA form, the CDR3 reads TGTGCCAGCAGCCCCCAACTTGGACTAGCGGGGGAGCAGTTCTTC.

The chain carries TRBV30 and TRBJ1-5, with a tentative D call TRBD1 (6 bases). Per the germline V gene, CDR1 is GTSNPN and CDR2 is SVGIG (reference sequence). CDR3 length equals 15 residues. The V gene lost 2 bases and the J gene lost 1 base, with 12 bases spanning the gap. The CDR3 here is CAWSYTGRSNQPQHF. CDR3 DNA: TGTGCCTGGAGTTATACAGGGCGAAGCAATCAGCCCCAGCATTTT.

This chain joins TRBV19 and TRBJ2-3; 8 nucleotides align to TRBD2. Per the germline V gene, CDR1 is LNHDA and CDR2 is SQIVND (reference sequence). The CDR3 is 13 residues long. The junction had 2 bases not matched to a gene; V was cut back by 9 bases and J by 0 bases. CDR3 nucleotides: TGTGCCAGCCGACTAGCGAGCACAGATACGCAGTATTTT. Protein: CASRLASTDTQYF. The whole variable domain, remainder taken from reference TRBV19 and TRBJ2-3, is DGGITQSPKYLFRKEGQNVTLSCEQNLNHDAMYWYRQDPGQGLRLIYYSQIVNDFQKGDIAEGYSVSREKKESFPLTVTSAQKNPTAFYLCASRLASTDTQYFGPGTRLTVL.

This clone was observed a single time. The rearrangement joins TRBV27 to TRBJ1-2; a weak D match, TRBD1 (6 bases). CDR1 is MNHEY, CDR2 SMNVEV, per germline (reference sequence). The CDR3 contains 12 residues. Trimming left V 10 bases short and J 8 bases short, with 17 bases between. CDR3 region: CATSKGVGGYTF. For the CDR3, the DNA is TGTGCCACCTCTAAGGGGGTGGGAGGCTACACCTTC.

The chain couples TRBV7-9 to TRBJ1-3, with D possibly TRBD1 on 6 matching bases. The CDR3 spans 14 residues. The V and J ends lost 5 bases and 4 bases respectively, with 12 bases between them. Germline V gene lookup returns CDR1 SEHNR and CDR2 FQNEAQ (reference sequence). The CDR3, as DNA: TGTGCCAGCAGCCCAGGGGCATTAGGAAACACCATATATTTT. Its translation: CASSPGALGNTIYF.

The chain combines TRBV2 with TRBJ1-1, with D perhaps matching TRBD1 (5 bases). Germline V gene lookup returns CDR1 SNHLY and CDR2 FYNNEI. V dropped 9 bases and J dropped 1 base, with 12 bases sitting between them. This CDR3 has 13 residues. The CDR3 sequence is CARNRLPNTEAFF. CDR3 bases: TGTGCCAGAAACAGGTTACCGAACACTGAAGCTTTCTTT.

This rearrangement joins TRBV5-6 to TRBJ1-2; 7 bases fit TRBD1. CDR1 and CDR2 from the germline V gene are SGHDT and YYEEEE. There are 15 residues in the CDR3. J gave up 5 bases and V 4 bases, and 11 bases lay outside the gene matches. CDR3 in DNA: TGTGCCAGCAGCCTACAACAGGGGCCGTGGTATGGCTACACCTTC. It translates to CASSLQQGPWYGYTF.

This clone was detected a few times. The CDR3 sequence: CASSSSGGLTDTQYF. CDR3 in DNA: TGTGCCAGCAGCTCCAGCGGGGGCCTCACAGATACGCAGTATTTT. The gene calls are TRBV5-4 and TRBJ2-3; 8 positions match TRBD2. Germline loops: CDR1 SGHNT, CDR2 YYREEE (reference sequence). V shed 3 bases and J 2 bases; nucleotides not matched to a gene: 5. This CDR3 is 15 amino acids long.

In its sample, this clone was seen once. The same CDR3 also results from other DNA sequences found in this sample. V gene TRBV6-5 combines with J gene TRBJ1-5; 7 bases agree with TRBD1. CDR3 size: 15 residues. Germline assignment: CDR1 MNHEY and CDR2 SVGAGI. The V and J ends lost 0 bases and 6 bases, in that order; junction bases with no gene match: 5. The CDR3 region is CASSYSTGLGQPQHF. As DNA, the CDR3 is TGTGCCAGCAGTTACTCGACAGGGTTGGGTCAGCCCCAGCATTTT.